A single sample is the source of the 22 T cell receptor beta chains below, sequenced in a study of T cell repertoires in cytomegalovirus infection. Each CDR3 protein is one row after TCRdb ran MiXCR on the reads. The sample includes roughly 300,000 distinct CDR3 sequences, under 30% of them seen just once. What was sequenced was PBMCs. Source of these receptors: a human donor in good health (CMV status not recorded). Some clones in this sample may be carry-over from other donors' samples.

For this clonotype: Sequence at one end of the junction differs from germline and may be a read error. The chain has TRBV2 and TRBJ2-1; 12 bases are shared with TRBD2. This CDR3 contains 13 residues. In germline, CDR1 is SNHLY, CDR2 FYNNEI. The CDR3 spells CTSGGLGYNEQFF. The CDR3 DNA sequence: TGCACTAGCGGGGGGCTCGGCTACAATGAGCAGTTCTTC.

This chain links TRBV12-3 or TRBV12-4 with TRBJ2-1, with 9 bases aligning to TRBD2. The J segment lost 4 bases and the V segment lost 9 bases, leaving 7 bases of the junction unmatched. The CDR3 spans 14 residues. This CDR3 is CASKRGDFYNEQFF. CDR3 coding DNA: TGTGCCAGTAAGCGGGGGGACTTTTACAATGAGCAGTTCTTC.

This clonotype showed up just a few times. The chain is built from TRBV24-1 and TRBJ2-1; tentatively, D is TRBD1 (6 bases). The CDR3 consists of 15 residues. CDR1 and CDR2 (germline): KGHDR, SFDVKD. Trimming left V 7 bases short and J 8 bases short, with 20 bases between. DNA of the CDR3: TGTGCCACCAGCTCGGGCAGGGGCCCCATGGATGAGCAGTTCTTC. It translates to CATSSGRGPMDEQFF.

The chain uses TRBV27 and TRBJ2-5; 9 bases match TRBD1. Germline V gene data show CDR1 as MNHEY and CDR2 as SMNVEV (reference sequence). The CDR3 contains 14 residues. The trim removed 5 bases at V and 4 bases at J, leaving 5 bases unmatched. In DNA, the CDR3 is TGTGCCAGCAGTGCACTGGGACAGGGAGAGACCCAGTACTTC. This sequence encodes CASSALGQGETQYF.

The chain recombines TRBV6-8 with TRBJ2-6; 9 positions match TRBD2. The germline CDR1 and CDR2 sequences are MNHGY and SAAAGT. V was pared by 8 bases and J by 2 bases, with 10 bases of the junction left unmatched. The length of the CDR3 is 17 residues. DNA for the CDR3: TGTGCCAGCCAGCCCCAGGCGGGAGGGACTGGGGCCAACGTCCTGACTTTC. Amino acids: CASQPQAGGTGANVLTF.

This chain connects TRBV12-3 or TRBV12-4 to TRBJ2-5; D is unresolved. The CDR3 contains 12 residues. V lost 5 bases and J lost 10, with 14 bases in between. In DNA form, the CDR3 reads TGTGCCAGCAGTCTGGACCTCAGGAGCCAGTACTTC. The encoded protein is CASSLDLRSQYF.

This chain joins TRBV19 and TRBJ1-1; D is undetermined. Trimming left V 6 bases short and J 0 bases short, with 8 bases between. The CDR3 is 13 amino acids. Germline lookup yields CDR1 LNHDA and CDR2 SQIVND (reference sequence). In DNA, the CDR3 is TGTGCCAGTAGCATAAATATGAACACTGAAGCTTTCTTT. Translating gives CASSINMNTEAFF.

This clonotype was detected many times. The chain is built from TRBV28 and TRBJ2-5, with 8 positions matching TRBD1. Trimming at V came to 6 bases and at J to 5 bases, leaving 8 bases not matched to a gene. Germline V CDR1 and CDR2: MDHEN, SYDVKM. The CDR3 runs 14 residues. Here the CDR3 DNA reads TGTGCCAGCAGCCGAAGGACAGGGCTGGAGACCCAGTACTTC. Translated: CASSRRTGLETQYF.

The CDR3 region is CASSPLGQGASEAFF. CDR3 DNA sequence: TGTGCCAGCTCACCATTGGGACAGGGGGCCTCTGAAGCTTTCTTT. The chain carries TRBV18 and TRBJ1-1; 12 positions agree with TRBD1. The CDR3 is 15 residues long. Germline V gene sequence: CDR1 KGHSH, CDR2 LQKENI. Trimming took 2 bases from V and 6 from J; bases not matched to a gene: 4.

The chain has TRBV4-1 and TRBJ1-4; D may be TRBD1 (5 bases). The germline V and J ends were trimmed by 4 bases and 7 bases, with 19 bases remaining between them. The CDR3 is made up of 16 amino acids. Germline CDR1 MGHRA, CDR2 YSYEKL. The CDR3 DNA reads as TGCGCCAGCAGCCGTCATCCGTCCAGGGATGGTGAAAAACTGTTTTTT. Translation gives CASSRHPSRDGEKLFF.

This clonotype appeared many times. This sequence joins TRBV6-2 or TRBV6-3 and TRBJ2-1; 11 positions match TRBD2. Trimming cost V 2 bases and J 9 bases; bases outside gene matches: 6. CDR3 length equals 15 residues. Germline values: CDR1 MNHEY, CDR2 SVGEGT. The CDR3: CASSYLAGGLREQFF. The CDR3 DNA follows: TGTGCCAGCAGTTACCTAGCGGGAGGTTTACGTGAGCAGTTCTTC.

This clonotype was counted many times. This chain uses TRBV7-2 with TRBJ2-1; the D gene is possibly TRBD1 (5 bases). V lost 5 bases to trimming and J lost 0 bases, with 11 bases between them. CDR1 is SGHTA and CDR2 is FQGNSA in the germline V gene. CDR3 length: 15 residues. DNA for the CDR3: TGTGCCAGCAGCGAAGACAGAGGCTCCTACAATGAGCAGTTCTTC. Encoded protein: CASSEDRGSYNEQFF.

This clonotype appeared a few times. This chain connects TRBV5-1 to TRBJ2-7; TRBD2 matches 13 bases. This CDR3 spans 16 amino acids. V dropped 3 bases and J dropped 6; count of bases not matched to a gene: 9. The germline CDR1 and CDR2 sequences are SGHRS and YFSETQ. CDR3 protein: CASSSGGLAGDREQYF. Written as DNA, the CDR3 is TGCGCCAGCAGCTCGGGAGGACTAGCGGGAGATCGCGAGCAGTACTTC.

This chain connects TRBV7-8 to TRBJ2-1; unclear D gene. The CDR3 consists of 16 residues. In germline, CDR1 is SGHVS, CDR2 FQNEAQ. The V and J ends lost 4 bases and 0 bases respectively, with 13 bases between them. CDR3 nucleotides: TGTGCCAGCAGCTCCCGGGTAGTTATCTCCTACAATGAGCAGTTCTTC. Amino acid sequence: CASSSRVVISYNEQFF.

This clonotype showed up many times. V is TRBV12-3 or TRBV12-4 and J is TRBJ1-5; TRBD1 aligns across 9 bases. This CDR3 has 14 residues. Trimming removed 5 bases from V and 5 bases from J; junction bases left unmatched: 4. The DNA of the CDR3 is TGTGCCAGCAGTAAGGGACAGGGAGATCAGCCCCAGCATTTT. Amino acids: CASSKGQGDQPQHF.

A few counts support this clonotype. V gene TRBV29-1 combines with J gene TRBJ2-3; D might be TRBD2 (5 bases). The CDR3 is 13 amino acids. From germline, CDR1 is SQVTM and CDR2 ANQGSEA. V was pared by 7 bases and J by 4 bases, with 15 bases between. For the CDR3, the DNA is TGCAGCGCCAAGGGAGTAGTAGCAGATACGCAGTATTTT. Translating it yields CSAKGVVADTQYF.

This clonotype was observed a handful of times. CDR3 sequence (DNA): TGTGCCAGCAGCTTAGATTATTCCGGGGAGCTGTTTTTT. It specifies CASSLDYSGELFF. This chain joins TRBV11-3 and TRBJ2-2; unclear D gene. The CDR3 is made up of 13 amino acids. Trimming left V 0 bases short and J 6 bases short, with 5 bases between. The germline CDR1 and CDR2 sequences are SGHNT and YENEEA. The variable domain in full, with the rest retrieved from reference TRBV11-3 and TRBJ2-2, is EAGVVQSPRYKIIEKKQPVAFWCNPISGHNTLYWYLQNLGQGPELLIRYENEEAVDDSQLPKDRFSAERLKGVDSTLKIQPAELGDSAVYLCASSLDYSGELFFGEGSRLTVL.

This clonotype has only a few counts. The CDR3 sequence is CASSSIVYEQYF. CDR3 DNA: TGTGCCAGCAGTTCAATCGTTTACGAGCAGTACTTC. The genes are TRBV28 and TRBJ2-7, with D uncertain. V lost 4 bases, J lost 4 bases, and 8 bases lay in between. The CDR3 runs to 12 residues. Germline V gene data show CDR1 as MDHEN and CDR2 as SYDVKM.

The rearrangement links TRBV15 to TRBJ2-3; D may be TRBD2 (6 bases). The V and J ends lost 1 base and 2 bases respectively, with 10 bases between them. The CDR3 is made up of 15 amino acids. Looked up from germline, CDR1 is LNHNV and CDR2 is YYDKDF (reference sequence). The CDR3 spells CATSRGLANTDTQYF. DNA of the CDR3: TGTGCCACCAGCAGAGGGCTAGCGAACACAGATACGCAGTATTTT.

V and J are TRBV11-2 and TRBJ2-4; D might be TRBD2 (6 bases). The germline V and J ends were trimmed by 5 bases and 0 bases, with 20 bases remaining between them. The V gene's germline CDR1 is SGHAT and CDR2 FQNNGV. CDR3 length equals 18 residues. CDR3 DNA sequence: TGTGCCAGCAGCCCACCCTACTCTAGCGTCCTAGCCAAAAACATTCAGTACTTC. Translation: CASSPPYSSVLAKNIQYF.

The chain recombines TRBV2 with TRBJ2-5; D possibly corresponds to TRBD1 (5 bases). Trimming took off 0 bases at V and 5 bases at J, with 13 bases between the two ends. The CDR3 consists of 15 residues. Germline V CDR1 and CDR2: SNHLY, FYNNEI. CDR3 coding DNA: TGTGCCAGCAGTGAAGCGAACCAGGGATGGGAGACCCAGTACTTC. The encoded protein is CASSEANQGWETQYF.

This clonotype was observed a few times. The CDR3 sequence: CASSTAAGRGRDNEQFF. The CDR3 coding sequence is TGTGCCAGCAGCACGGCCGCAGGCAGGGGACGGGACAATGAGCAGTTCTTC. The chain employs TRBV5-6 and TRBJ2-1, with D possibly TRBD1 on 6 matching bases. V lost 4 bases to trimming and J lost 5 bases, with 22 bases between them. The CDR3 runs to 17 residues. The V gene's germline CDR1 is SGHDT and CDR2 YYEEEE.